The entry that follows covers one TCR beta chain sequence. The sample originates from a study of blood T cell repertoires in COVID-19. Study in general: Resolution of symptoms, clearance, or two negative PCRs was present in recovered Cohort 3 donors.

V was shortened by 0 bases and J by 8 bases, with 11 bases between the two germline ends. Germline V gene data show CDR1 as LNHNV and CDR2 as YYDKDF (reference sequence). CDR3 size: 14 residues. Per the authors' pipeline: Reference gene primer amplification in the assay estimated nucleated cell counts. Repertoires were generated with immunoSEQ multiplex PCR, while TCRdb's copy carries only in-frame clones and drops some. That table supplies the V and J calls and clone size; D and trimming were determined from the DNA. The table includes fewer than 350,000 clones, more than 75% detected once. Clinical history as reported by participants underpinned cohort assignment.

The receptor's source is a woman in her sixties in a cohort exposed to, infected with or recovered from COVID-19 (not recorded which). This rearrangement joins TRBV15 to TRBJ1-3, with D tentatively TRBD1 (5 bases). The specimen was PBMCs or T cells enriched from blood (not recorded which). The CDR3 nucleotides are TGTGCCACCAGCAGAGACTCGGGGGTGGACACCATATATTTT. This translates into CATSRDSGVDTIYF.